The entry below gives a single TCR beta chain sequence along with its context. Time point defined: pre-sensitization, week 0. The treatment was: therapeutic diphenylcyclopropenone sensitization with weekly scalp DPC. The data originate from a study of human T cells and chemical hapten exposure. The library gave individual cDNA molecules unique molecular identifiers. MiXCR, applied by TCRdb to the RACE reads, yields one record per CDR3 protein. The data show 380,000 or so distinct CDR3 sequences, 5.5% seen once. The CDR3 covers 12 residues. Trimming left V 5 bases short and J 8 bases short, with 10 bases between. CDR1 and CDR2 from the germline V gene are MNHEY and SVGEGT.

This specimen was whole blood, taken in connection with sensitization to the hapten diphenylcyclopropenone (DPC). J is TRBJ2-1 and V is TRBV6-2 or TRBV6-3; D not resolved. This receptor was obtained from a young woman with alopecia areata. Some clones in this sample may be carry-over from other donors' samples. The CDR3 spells CASSASVDEQFF. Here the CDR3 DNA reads TGTGCCAGCAGTGCTAGTGTGGATGAGCAGTTCTTC.